This T cell receptor (beta chain) was captured in a study of cytomegalovirus exposure and HLA in healthy donors. Overall study results and limits: Presence/absence analyses assumed roughly uniform sequencing depth across donors. Reports showed the classifier diagnosing cytomegalovirus status with high specificity and sensitivity. V- and J-gene trimming in TCR beta was tied to a missense DCLRE1C variant by an analysis performed later.

The primer mix had 60 Vbeta and 13 Jbeta primers. The protocol was immunoSEQ multiplex PCR, while the TCRdb copy is restricted to in-frame clones and leaves out a portion. Among roughly 120,000 clones, about 80% were seen once, and the ten largest hold 2.5% to 3.5%. With respect to this clone: Its antigen is unidentified.

This CDR3 contains 14 residues. In germline, CDR1 is SGHNT, CDR2 YYREEE (reference sequence). V trimming: 2 bases; J trimming: 5 bases; junction bases outside the gene matches: 6. The specimen sequenced was PBMCs. The TCR originated in a woman aged 40 to 55 in good health and CMV-seropositive. The rearrangement uses TRBV5-4 and TRBJ1-2, with TRBD1 identical over 7 bases. The CDR3 region has the DNA TGTGCCAGCAGCTTTCCGGGACAGAATTATGGCTACACCTTC. Protein: CASSFPGQNYGYTF.